These 6 T cell receptor beta chains originate from one sample sequenced in a study of response to subunit inactivated influenza vaccine. TCRdb reanalysed the RT-PCR reads using MiXCR and keeps one entry per CDR3 protein. The sample has hundreds of thousands of distinct CDR3 sequences, approximately 14% seen once; the top ten hold roughly 11%. Here the sequenced sample was PBMCs from blood, taken roughly 12 days after vaccination. These receptors were collected from a man aged 50-60 years who received an inactivated influenza vaccine.

The chain employs TRBV6-2 or TRBV6-3 and TRBJ2-1; no reliable D call. V was trimmed by 4 bases and J by 7 bases, leaving 8 bases between them. The CDR3 is 12 amino acids. Germline V gene lookup returns CDR1 MNHEY and CDR2 SVGEGT. The CDR3 loop is CASSSWTNEQFF. CDR3 nucleotide sequence: TGTGCCAGCAGTTCTTGGACGAATGAGCAGTTCTTC.

V is TRBV10-3 and J is TRBJ1-5; 7 bases agree with TRBD1. This CDR3 region has 14 residues. V was pared by 6 bases and J by 4 bases, with 6 bases of the junction left unmatched. Germline V CDR1 and CDR2: ENHRY, SYGVKD. The CDR3 DNA reads TGTGCCATCAGGGGCAGGGGGAGGAATCAGCCCCAGCATTTT. Translating gives CAIRGRGRNQPQHF.

This chain uses TRBV5-5 with TRBJ1-5, with 9 bases identical to TRBD1. CDR3 length equals 14 residues. In germline, CDR1 is SGHKS, CDR2 YYEKEE (reference sequence). The trim removed 0 bases at V and 9 bases at J, leaving 4 bases unmatched. CDR3 protein: CASSLGTGVLPQHF. The CDR3 coding sequence is TGTGCCAGCAGCTTGGGGACAGGGGTTTTGCCCCAGCATTTT.

The rearrangement joins TRBV7-2 to TRBJ2-7; 8 nucleotides match TRBD2. The CDR3 covers 16 residues. V lost 4 bases, J lost 1 base, and 9 bases stayed unmatched. Germline CDR1 is SGHTA and CDR2 is FQGNSA. Here the CDR3 reads CASSSSAGAYSYEQYF. The CDR3 nucleotides read TGTGCCAGCAGCTCCTCAGCGGGGGCTTATTCCTACGAGCAGTACTTC.

In this sample, this clonotype turned up a few times. This chain joins TRBV12-3 or TRBV12-4 and TRBJ2-4; D unclear. Trimming took 3 bases from V and 6 from J, leaving 6 bases between them. The CDR3 has 12 amino acids. This CDR3 reads CASSFLGNIQYF. Written as DNA, the CDR3 is TGTGCCAGCAGTTTTCTGGGAAACATTCAGTACTTC.

This clonotype has just a few counts. The chain employs TRBV16 and TRBJ2-3; D gene uncertain. Germline assignment: CDR1 KGHSY and CDR2 FQNENV. Trimming cost V 1 base and J 2 bases, with 10 bases left between them. The CDR3 has 15 residues. The CDR3 protein is CASSQYVIPTDTQYF. CDR3 nucleotide sequence: TGTGCCAGCAGCCAATACGTCATCCCCACAGATACGCAGTATTTT.